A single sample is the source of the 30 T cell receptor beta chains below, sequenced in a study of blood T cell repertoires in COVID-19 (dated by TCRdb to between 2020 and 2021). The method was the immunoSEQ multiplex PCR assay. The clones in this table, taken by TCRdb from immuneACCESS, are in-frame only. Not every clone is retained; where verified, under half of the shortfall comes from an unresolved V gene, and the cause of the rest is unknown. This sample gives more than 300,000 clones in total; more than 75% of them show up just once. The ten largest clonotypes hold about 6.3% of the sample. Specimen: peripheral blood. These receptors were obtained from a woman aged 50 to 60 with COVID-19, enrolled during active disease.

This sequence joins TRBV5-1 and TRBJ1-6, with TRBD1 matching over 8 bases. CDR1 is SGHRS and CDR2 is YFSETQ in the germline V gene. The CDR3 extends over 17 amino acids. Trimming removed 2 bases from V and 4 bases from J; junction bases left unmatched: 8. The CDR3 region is CASSFSGQAEYNSPLHF. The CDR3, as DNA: TGCGCCAGCAGCTTTTCGGGACAGGCGGAGTATAATTCACCCCTCCACTTT.

The CDR3 sequence is CAIRGATNEKLFF. DNA of the CDR3: TGTGCCATTAGGGGTGCAACTAATGAAAAACTGTTTTTT. The chain has TRBV6-5 and TRBJ1-4; D is perhaps TRBD1 (5 bases). V lost 10 bases to trimming and J lost 0 bases, with 9 bases between them. There are 13 residues in the CDR3. The germline CDR1 and CDR2 sequences are MNHEY and SVGAGI.

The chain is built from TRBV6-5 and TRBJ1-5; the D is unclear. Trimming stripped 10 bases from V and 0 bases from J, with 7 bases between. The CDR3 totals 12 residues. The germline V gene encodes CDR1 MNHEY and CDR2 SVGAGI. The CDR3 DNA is TGTGCCACCGCGGATAGCAATCAGCCCCAGCATTTT. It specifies CATADSNQPQHF.

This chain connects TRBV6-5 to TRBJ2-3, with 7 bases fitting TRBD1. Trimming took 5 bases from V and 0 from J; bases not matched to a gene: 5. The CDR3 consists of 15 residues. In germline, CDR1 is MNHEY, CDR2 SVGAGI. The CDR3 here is CASSIQGPSTDTQYF. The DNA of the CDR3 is TGTGCCAGCAGTATACAGGGGCCCAGCACAGATACGCAGTATTTT.

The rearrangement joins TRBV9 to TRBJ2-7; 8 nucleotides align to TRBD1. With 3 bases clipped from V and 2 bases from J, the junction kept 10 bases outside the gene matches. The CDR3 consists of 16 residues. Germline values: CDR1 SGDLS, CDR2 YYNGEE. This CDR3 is CASSERGQDRPYEQYF. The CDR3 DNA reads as TGTGCCAGCAGCGAGAGGGGACAGGATAGACCCTACGAGCAGTACTTC.

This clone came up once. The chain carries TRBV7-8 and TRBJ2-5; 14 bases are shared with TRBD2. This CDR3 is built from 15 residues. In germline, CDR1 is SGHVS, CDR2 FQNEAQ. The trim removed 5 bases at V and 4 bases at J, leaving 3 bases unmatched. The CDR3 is CASSRGLAGGETQYF. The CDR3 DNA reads TGTGCCAGCAGCCGAGGACTAGCGGGAGGAGAGACCCAGTACTTC.

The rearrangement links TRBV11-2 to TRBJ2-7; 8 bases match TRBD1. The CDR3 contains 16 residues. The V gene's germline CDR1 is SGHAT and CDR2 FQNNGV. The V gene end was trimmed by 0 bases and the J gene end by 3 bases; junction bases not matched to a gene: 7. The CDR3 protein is CASSLDRQGIVYEQYF. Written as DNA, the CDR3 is TGTGCCAGCAGCTTAGACCGACAGGGGATCGTCTACGAGCAGTACTTC.

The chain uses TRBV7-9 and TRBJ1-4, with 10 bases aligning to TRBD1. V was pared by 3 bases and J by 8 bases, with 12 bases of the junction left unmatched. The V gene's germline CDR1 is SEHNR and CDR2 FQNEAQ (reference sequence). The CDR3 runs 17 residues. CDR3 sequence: CASSLWTGGSYTEKLFF. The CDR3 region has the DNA TGTGCCAGCAGCTTGTGGACAGGGGGTAGCTACACGGAAAAACTGTTTTTT.

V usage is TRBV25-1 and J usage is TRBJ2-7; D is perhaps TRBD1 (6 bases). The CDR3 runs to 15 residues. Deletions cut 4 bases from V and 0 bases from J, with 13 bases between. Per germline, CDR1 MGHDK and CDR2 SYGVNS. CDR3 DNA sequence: TGTGCCAGCAGTGGCAACCGGGACACCTCCTACGAGCAGTACTTC. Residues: CASSGNRDTSYEQYF.

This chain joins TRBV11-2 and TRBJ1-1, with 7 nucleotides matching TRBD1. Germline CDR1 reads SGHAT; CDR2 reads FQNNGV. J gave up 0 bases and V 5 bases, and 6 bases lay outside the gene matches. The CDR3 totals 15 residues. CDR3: CASSLRQGMNTEAFF. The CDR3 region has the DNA TGTGCCAGCAGCCTTCGACAGGGTATGAACACTGAAGCTTTCTTT.

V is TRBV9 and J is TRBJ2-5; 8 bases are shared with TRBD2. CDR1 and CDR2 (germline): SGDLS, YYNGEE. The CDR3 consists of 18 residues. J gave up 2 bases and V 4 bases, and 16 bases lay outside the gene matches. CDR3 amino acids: CASSHPGREERRQETQYF. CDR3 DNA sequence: TGTGCCAGCAGCCATCCCGGGAGGGAGGAAAGAAGACAAGAGACCCAGTACTTC.

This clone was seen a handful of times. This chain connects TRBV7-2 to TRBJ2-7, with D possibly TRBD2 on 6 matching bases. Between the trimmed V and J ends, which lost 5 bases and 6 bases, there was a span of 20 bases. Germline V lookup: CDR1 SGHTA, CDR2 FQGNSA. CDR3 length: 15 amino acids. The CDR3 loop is CASSPTGLRFAEQYF. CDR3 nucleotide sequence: TGTGCCAGCAGCCCAACGGGACTTCGGTTCGCCGAGCAGTACTTC.

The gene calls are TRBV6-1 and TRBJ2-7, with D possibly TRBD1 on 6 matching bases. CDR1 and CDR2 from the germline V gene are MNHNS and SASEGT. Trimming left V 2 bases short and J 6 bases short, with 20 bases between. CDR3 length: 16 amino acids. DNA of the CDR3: TGTGCCAGCAGTGAATCCTCTTACAGGGTTCGGGGCGAGCAGTACTTC. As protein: CASSESSYRVRGEQYF.

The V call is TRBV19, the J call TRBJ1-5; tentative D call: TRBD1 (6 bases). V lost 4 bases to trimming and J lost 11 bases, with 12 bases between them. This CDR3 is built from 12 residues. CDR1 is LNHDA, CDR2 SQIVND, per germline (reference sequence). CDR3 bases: TGTGCCAGTAGTAGCGACAGGCGGGCCCAGCATTTT. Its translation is CASSSDRRAQHF.

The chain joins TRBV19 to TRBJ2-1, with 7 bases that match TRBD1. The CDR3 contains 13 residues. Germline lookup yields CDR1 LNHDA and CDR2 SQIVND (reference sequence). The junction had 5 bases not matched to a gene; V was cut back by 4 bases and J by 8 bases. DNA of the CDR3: TGTGCCAGTAGTAGTACAGGGGTCGATGAGCAGTTCTTC. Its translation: CASSSTGVDEQFF.

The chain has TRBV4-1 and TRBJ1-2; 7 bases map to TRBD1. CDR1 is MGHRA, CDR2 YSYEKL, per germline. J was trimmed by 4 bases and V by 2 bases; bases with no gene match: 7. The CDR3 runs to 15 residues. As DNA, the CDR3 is TGCGCCAGCAGCCAATCCGACAGGGAAACCTATGGCTACACCTTC. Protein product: CASSQSDRETYGYTF.

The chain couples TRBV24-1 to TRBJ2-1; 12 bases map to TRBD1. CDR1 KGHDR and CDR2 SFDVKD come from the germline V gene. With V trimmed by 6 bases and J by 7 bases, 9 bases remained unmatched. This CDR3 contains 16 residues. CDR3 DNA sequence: TGTGCCACCAGTCGGTCTCCGGGACAGGGGGCAAATGAGCAGTTCTTC. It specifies CATSRSPGQGANEQFF.

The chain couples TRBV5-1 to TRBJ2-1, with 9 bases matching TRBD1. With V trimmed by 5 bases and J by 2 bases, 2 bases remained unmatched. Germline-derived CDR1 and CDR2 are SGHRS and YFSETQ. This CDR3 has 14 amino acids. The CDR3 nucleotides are TGCGCCAGCAGGACAGGGGGGACCTACAATGAGCAGTTCTTC. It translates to CASRTGGTYNEQFF.

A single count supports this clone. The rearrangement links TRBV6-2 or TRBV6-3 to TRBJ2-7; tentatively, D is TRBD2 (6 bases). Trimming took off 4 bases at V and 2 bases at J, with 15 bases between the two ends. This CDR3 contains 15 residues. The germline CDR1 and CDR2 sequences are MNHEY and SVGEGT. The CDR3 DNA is TGTGCCAGCAGTTCCCGGGGTGGAGGGGCCTACGAGCAGTACTTC. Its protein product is CASSSRGGGAYEQYF.

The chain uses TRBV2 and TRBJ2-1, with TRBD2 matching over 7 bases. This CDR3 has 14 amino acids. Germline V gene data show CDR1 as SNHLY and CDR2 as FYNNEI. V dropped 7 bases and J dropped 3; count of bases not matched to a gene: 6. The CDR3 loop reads CASTGTIDYNEQFF. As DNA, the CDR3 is TGTGCCAGCACCGGGACTATAGACTACAATGAGCAGTTCTTC.

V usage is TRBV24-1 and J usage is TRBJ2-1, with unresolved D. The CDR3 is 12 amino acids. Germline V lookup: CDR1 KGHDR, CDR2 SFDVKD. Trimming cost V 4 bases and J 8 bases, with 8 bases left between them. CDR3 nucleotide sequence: TGTGCCACCAGTGACACACGCCATGAGCAGTTCTTC. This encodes CATSDTRHEQFF.

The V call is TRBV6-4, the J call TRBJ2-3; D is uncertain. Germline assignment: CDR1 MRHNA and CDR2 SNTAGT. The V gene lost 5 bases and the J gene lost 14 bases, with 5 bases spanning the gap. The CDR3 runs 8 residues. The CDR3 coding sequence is TGTGCCAGCAGTTCCCGGTATTTT. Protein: CASSSRYF.

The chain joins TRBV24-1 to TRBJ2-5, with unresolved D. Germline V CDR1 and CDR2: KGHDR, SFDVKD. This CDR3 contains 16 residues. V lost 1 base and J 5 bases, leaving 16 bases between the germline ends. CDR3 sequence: CATSDFAPPARETQYF. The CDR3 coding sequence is TGTGCCACCAGTGATTTTGCCCCGCCCGCGAGGGAGACCCAGTACTTC.

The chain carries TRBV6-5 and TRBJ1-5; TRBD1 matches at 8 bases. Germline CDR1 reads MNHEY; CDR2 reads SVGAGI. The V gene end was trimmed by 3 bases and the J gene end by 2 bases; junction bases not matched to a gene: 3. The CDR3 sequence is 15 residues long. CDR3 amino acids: CASSYGQGRNQPQHF. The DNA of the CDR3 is TGTGCCAGCAGTTATGGACAGGGTCGCAATCAGCCCCAGCATTTT.

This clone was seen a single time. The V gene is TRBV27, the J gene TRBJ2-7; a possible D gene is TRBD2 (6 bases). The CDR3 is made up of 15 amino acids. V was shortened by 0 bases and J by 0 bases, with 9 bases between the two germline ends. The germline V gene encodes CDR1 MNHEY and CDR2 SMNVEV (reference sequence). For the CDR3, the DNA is TGTGCCAGCAGTTTATCTAGCGGAGACTCCTACGAGCAGTACTTC. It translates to CASSLSSGDSYEQYF.

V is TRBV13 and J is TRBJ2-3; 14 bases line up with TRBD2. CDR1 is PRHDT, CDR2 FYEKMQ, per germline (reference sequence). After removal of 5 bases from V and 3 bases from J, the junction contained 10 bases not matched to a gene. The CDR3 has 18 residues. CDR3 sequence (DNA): TGTGCCAGCAGCCCGCGCGGGGGACTAGCGGGAGTTACAGATACGCAGTATTTT. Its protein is CASSPRGGLAGVTDTQYF.

CDR3 bases: TGTGCCAGCTCACCTAGCTGGAATGAGCAGTTCTTC. It translates to CASSPSWNEQFF. V gene TRBV18 combines with J gene TRBJ2-1; D is unresolved. V was pared by 3 bases and J by 7 bases, with 7 bases between. Germline V CDR1 and CDR2: KGHSH, LQKENI. CDR3 length: 12 residues.

CDR3 sequence: CASTEGGGGNSQYF. CDR3 bases: TGTGCCAGCACAGAAGGTGGAGGGGGCAATTCGCAGTACTTC. The rearrangement joins TRBV2 to TRBJ2-7; the D gene is possibly TRBD1 (7 bases). Germline V gene data show CDR1 as SNHLY and CDR2 as FYNNEI. The CDR3 has 14 residues. Trimming took off 7 bases at V and 9 bases at J, with 22 bases between the two ends.

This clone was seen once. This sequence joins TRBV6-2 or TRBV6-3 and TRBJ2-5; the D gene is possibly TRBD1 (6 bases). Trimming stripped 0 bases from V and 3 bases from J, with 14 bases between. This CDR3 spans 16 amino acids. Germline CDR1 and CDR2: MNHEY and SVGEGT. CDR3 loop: CASSYSSTGREETQYF. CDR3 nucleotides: TGTGCCAGCAGTTACTCGTCCACAGGGCGGGAAGAGACCCAGTACTTC.

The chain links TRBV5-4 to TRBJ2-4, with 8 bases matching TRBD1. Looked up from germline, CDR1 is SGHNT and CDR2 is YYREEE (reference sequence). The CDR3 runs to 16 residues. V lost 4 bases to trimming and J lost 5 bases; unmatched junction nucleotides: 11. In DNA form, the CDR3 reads TGTGCCAGCAGCACATTCGTCGGACAGGGTGAAAACATTCAGTACTTC. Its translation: CASSTFVGQGENIQYF. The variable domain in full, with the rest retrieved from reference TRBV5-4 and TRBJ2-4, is ETGVTQSPTHLIKTRGQQVTLRCSSQSGHNTVSWYQQALGQGPQFIFQYYREEENGRGNFPPRFSGLQFPNYSSELNVNALELDDSALYLCASSTFVGQGENIQYFGAGTRLSVL.